The text below deals with one TCR beta chain. Germline assignment: CDR1 SGHRS and CDR2 YFSETQ. The V end lost 4 bases, the J end lost 6 bases, and 18 bases lay between the germline ends. The CDR3 has 15 amino acids. TCRdb reanalysed the 5' RACE reads using MiXCR and keeps one entry per CDR3 protein. The sample records roughly 690,000 distinct CDR3 sequences, around 6.1% being singletons. This sample was included in a study of identical twins. The receptor was derived from a man aged 18 to 29 in good health. Sequenced: naive T cells sorted from blood. The chain employs TRBV5-1 and TRBJ2-3; no clear D. The CDR3 loop reads CASSPRTKPSDTQYF. The CDR3 coding sequence is TGCGCCAGCAGCCCCCGGACGAAACCATCGGATACGCAGTATTTT. The full variable domain, its missing parts supplied by reference TRBV5-1 and TRBJ2-3, is KAGVTQTPRYLIKTRGQQVTLSCSPISGHRSVSWYQQTPGQGLQFLFEYFSETQRNKGNFPGRFSGRQFSNSRSEMNVSTLELGDSALYLCASSPRTKPSDTQYFGPGTRLTVL.